The 22 T cell receptor beta chains below were found in one sample sequenced in a study of OX40 agonist ivuxolimab in advanced cancers. Here immunoSEQ multiplex PCR was the method, and the copy in TCRdb shows in-frame clones only, minus some. Among around 37,000 clones, roughly 79% were seen once, and the ten largest hold around 20%. The sequencing here drew on CD4+ or CD8+ T cells sorted from blood, taken in a trial of the OX40 agonist ivuxolimab. The receptors derive from an adult with an advanced solid tumor such as melanoma, head and neck, liver or kidney cancer.

Only one count was recorded for this clone. In DNA form, the CDR3 reads TGTGCCAGCGTGGAGGGGGGCTGGTCCGGGGAGCTGTTTTTT. Translated: CASVEGGWSGELFF. The chain uses TRBV19 and TRBJ2-2, with D perhaps matching TRBD1 or TRBD2 (6 bases each). The CDR3 sequence is 14 residues long. The ends were cut back, 9 bases at V and 6 bases at J, with 17 bases in the middle. Per germline, CDR1 LNHDA and CDR2 SQIVND (reference sequence).

This chain links TRBV28 with TRBJ2-7, with D perhaps assigned TRBD1 or TRBD2 (5 bases each). The length of the CDR3 is 12 residues. Trimming left V 7 bases short and J 8 bases short, with 15 bases between. Germline lookup yields CDR1 MDHEN and CDR2 SYDVKM. CDR3: CASTPQRGQQYF. CDR3 DNA sequence: TGTGCCAGCACCCCCCAGAGGGGCCAGCAGTACTTC.

This chain uses TRBV6-4 with TRBJ1-1, with D tentatively TRBD1 (6 bases). V lost 2 bases and J lost 14, with 18 bases in between. The CDR3 spans 13 residues. The germline V gene encodes CDR1 MRHNA and CDR2 SNTAGT. The DNA of the CDR3 is TGTGCCAGCAGTGACGCGGGGCAAAGGGGGGACTTCTTT. Its translation is CASSDAGQRGDFF.

The CDR3 sequence: CASSSVRRNEQYF. The CDR3 nucleotides read TGTGCCAGCAGTTCCGTCCGACGGAACGAGCAGTACTTC. The chain uses TRBV28 and TRBJ2-7, with unresolved D. The CDR3 totals 13 residues. Germline CDR1 MDHEN, CDR2 SYDVKM. Trimming pared 4 bases from V and 5 bases from J, leaving 12 bases between.

This clone was recorded only once. V and J are TRBV18 and TRBJ2-4; no clear D gene. The CDR3 loop spans 15 amino acids. V was pared by 2 bases and J by 1 base, with 9 bases between. Germline V gene sequence: CDR1 KGHSH, CDR2 LQKENI. CDR3 amino acids: CASSPDPGAKNIQYF. In DNA form, the CDR3 reads TGTGCCAGCTCACCAGACCCTGGGGCCAAAAACATTCAGTACTTC.

V is TRBV5-4 and J is TRBJ1-1; D remains ambiguous. Germline CDR1 is SGHNT and CDR2 is YYREEE (reference sequence). Trimming shortened V by 3 bases and J by 7 bases, and 7 bases separated the two germline ends. The CDR3 is 11 amino acids. The CDR3 DNA follows: TGTGCCAGCAGCTGGGGTGATGAAGCTTTCTTT. This translates into CASSWGDEAFF.

The V gene is TRBV5-3, the J gene TRBJ1-1; 7 positions match TRBD1. TRBV5-3 is known as an ORF, though its function is uncertain. CDR3 length: 18 amino acids. The V and J ends lost 4 bases and 3 bases, in that order; junction bases with no gene match: 18. In DNA form, the CDR3 reads TGTGCCAGAAGCGCCCCTGCCAGAAGGGGGCTCGATGACACTGAAGCTTTCTTT. Its protein product is CARSAPARRGLDDTEAFF.

J is TRBJ2-2 and V is TRBV4-1; D is uncertain. CDR1 and CDR2 from the germline V gene are MGHRA and YSYEKL. The V end lost 1 base, the J end lost 9 bases, and 21 bases lay between the germline ends. CDR3 length equals 17 residues. The CDR3 region is CASSQGISRLGHRELFF. CDR3 DNA sequence: TGCGCCAGCAGCCAAGGAATCAGCCGGCTAGGGCACCGGGAGCTGTTTTTT.

The chain is built from TRBV11-2 and TRBJ1-2, with D uncertain. The CDR3 is 13 residues long. From germline, CDR1 is SGHAT and CDR2 FQNNGV. The germline V and J ends were trimmed by 3 bases and 1 base, with 6 bases remaining between them. Here the CDR3 DNA reads TGTGCCAGCAGCTTTTCAGTTAACTATGGCTACACCTTC. Encoded protein: CASSFSVNYGYTF.

This clone was found once. The rearrangement links TRBV9 to TRBJ1-1; tentative D call: TRBD1 (5 bases). V lost 0 bases, J lost 5 bases, and 14 bases lay in between. The CDR3 totals 15 residues. CDR1 and CDR2 from the germline V gene are SGDLS and YYNGEE. CDR3 sequence: CASSVGTGGMTEAFF. The CDR3 coding sequence is TGTGCCAGCAGCGTAGGAACAGGCGGGATGACTGAAGCTTTCTTT.

V gene TRBV19 combines with J gene TRBJ1-2; D remains ambiguous. Germline CDR1 LNHDA, CDR2 SQIVND (reference sequence). Trimming shortened V by 6 bases and J by 0 bases, and 14 bases separated the two germline ends. The CDR3 length is 15 residues. CDR3 region: CASRFGLGPNYGYTF. Written as DNA, the CDR3 is TGTGCCAGTAGATTTGGGTTAGGACCTAACTATGGCTACACCTTC.

The gene calls are TRBV30 and TRBJ2-5; 7 bases match TRBD1. The CDR3 totals 14 residues. V gave up 2 bases and J gave up 5 bases; unmatched junction bases: 8. Germline loops: CDR1 GTSNPN, CDR2 SVGIG (reference sequence). As DNA, the CDR3 is TGTGCCTGGAGTTTGACAGGGTTTCGGGAGACCCAGTACTTC. Protein sequence: CAWSLTGFRETQYF.

This chain links TRBV5-1 with TRBJ1-4; D remains ambiguous. The V end lost 0 bases, the J end lost 4 bases, and 7 bases lay between the germline ends. Germline V gene lookup returns CDR1 SGHRS and CDR2 YFSETQ. CDR3 length equals 14 residues. CDR3 nucleotides: TGCGCCAGCAGCTTGGATACTGATAATGAAAAACTGTTTTTT. Protein: CASSLDTDNEKLFF.

The rearrangement uses TRBV5-1 and TRBJ2-1; D may be TRBD1 (6 bases). V gave up 5 bases and J gave up 0 bases, with 9 bases separating them. Germline V CDR1 and CDR2: SGHRS, YFSETQ. The CDR3 is 14 residues long. The CDR3 bases are TGCGCCAGCAGTAAAGGGGGCTCCTACAATGAGCAGTTCTTC. Residues: CASSKGGSYNEQFF.

The genes are TRBV5-1 and TRBJ2-3; tentative D call: TRBD2 (5 bases). CDR1 SGHRS and CDR2 YFSETQ come from the germline V gene. Trimming removed 0 bases at V and 4 bases at J, with 9 bases between. This CDR3 spans 14 amino acids. CDR3 sequence: CASSLAEGPDTQYF. The DNA of the CDR3 is TGCGCCAGCAGCTTGGCCGAGGGCCCAGATACGCAGTATTTT.

This sequence joins TRBV5-1 and TRBJ1-5, with D unclear. Germline V CDR1 and CDR2: SGHRS, YFSETQ. This CDR3 is built from 15 residues. Trimming took off 0 bases at V and 3 bases at J, with 10 bases between the two ends. The CDR3 DNA follows: TGCGCCAGCAGCTTGGGAACGGTATCCAATCAGCCCCAGCATTTT. This codes for CASSLGTVSNQPQHF.

This clone is termed medium-sized (0.01 to 0.1%). V and J are TRBV11-2 and TRBJ2-7; no firm D call. Deletions cut 0 bases from V and 3 bases from J, with 12 bases between. This CDR3 region has 15 residues. The germline V gene has CDR1 SGHAT and CDR2 FQNNGV. CDR3 in DNA: TGTGCCAGCAGCTTAGAGTCTGGGCTCCTCTACGAGCAGTACTTC. Translated, it gives CASSLESGLLYEQYF.

V and J are TRBV19 and TRBJ1-1; maybe TRBD1 (5 bases). V was trimmed by 8 bases and J by 1 base, leaving 14 bases between them. CDR1 LNHDA and CDR2 SQIVND come from the germline V gene (reference sequence). There are 14 residues in the CDR3. CDR3 residues: CASGQGLKNTEAFF. CDR3 in DNA: TGTGCCAGTGGCCAGGGACTAAAGAACACTGAAGCTTTCTTT.

This clone has just one count. The chain is built from TRBV19 and TRBJ1-1; D is undetermined. This CDR3 is built from 15 residues. Germline CDR1 reads LNHDA; CDR2 reads SQIVND (reference sequence). Trimming left V 3 bases short and J 4 bases short, with 15 bases between. CDR3 bases: TGTGCCAGTAGTATCGGGTTTTCTATTGGCACTGAAGCTTTCTTT. Protein product: CASSIGFSIGTEAFF.

This clone was seen a few times. The chain recombines TRBV6-5 with TRBJ1-6; D remains unclear. Per germline, CDR1 MNHEY and CDR2 SVGAGI. The CDR3 consists of 13 residues. Trimming left V 2 bases short and J 13 bases short, with 12 bases between. The CDR3, as DNA: TGTGCCAGCAGTTACGAGGGTAGTTCCCCCCTCCACTTT. Its protein is CASSYEGSSPLHF.

The rearrangement links TRBV15 to TRBJ1-5; D unresolved. This CDR3 is 13 amino acids long. The V end lost 0 bases, the J end lost 5 bases, and 5 bases lay between the germline ends. Germline CDR1 is LNHNV and CDR2 is YYDKDF (reference sequence). In DNA form, the CDR3 reads TGTGCCACCAGCAGAGATACGCATCAGCCCCAGCATTTT. Translated: CATSRDTHQPQHF.

The chain combines TRBV9 with TRBJ1-6, with a weak D call TRBD1 (6 bases). Germline CDR1 and CDR2: SGDLS and YYNGEE. Trimming left V 5 bases short and J 3 bases short, with 9 bases between. The CDR3 has 14 residues. CDR3: CASREGGYNSPLHF. CDR3 DNA: TGTGCCAGCAGAGAAGGGGGCTATAATTCACCCCTCCACTTT.